This TCR beta chain stems from a study of T and B cells in COVID-19 patients (dated by TCRdb to 2018 to 2020). Some background on the complete study: Using TRB and IGH repertoire sequencing of peripheral blood, the study characterized adaptive immunity in COVID-19 patients who had active infection or had recovered. A recovered cohort was made up of 19 patients contributing fewer than 25 samples, mostly after mild to moderate COVID-19 managed as outpatients. Patients in the recovered cohort had a median age of almost 35 years, compared with 55 to 70 years for patients in the active-infection cohort. Critical illness requiring mechanical ventilation or ECMO was present in most of the roughly 20 patients in the active-infection cohort. In the active-infection cohort, nine tenths of the roughly 20 patients had comorbidities linked to unfavorable COVID-19 outcome. Over 7.5 million TCR sequences were analysed from a TCR and BCR sequence repository that comprised a few dozen patients and roughly 73 time points. Because samples were available both during active disease and after recovery, two patients were counted in both the recovered and the active cohorts. For the repertoire analyses, the comparison was an age-matched reference group of roughly 39 healthy donors who were negative for COVID-19 antibodies. As many as 9 follow-up blood samples were taken per patient, and some of the samples covered different disease stages within the same individual.

Regarding this clonotype: Its antigen target is currently unknown. It has no much larger one-base neighbor in the sample; base qualities were not kept.

TRB repertoires were amplified from around 230-520 ng of genomic DNA extracted from blood. CDR1 and CDR2 are drawn from the germline V gene (reference sequence): GTSNPN, SVGIG. Relative to germline, V is missing 3 bases and J is missing 6 bases, with 15 bases of the junction outside any gene match. Measured from the cysteine to the phenylalanine, the CDR3 is 18 residues long. The entry retains the CDR3 DNA only, 54 bases that are in frame from base 1. The study at large found these results: Few blood samples were available from mildly ill patients while symptoms were present, and early samples from severe cases were likewise scarce. The cohort was judged too small for assessing how HLA contributes to COVID-19 susceptibility or severity. During active COVID-19 the TRB repertoires were highly clonal, but at recovery diversity and richness rose above the levels seen in healthy donors. Specific T cell subsets (CD4+/Treg/CD8+) and sorted SARS-CoV-2-responsive or tetramer+ T cells had not yet been sequenced, and these experiments were ongoing. The reported TCR clusters were said to need prospective validation before any clinical use. A total of 2,331 TCR clusters were exclusive to the recovered cohort, and 25 to 40 of those clusters were low-pGen clusters. Strongly skewed TRBV/TRBJ gene usage was reported in patients with COVID-19.

Sequencing took place on an Illumina MiSeq. TRB rearrangements were amplified by multiplex PCR with BIOMED2 TRB-A/B primer pools. Two consecutive PCRs added Illumina-compatible adapters and 7-nucleotide sample barcodes to the amplicons. All library PCRs used Phusion HS II polymerase. The amplicons were purified from gel with the NucleoSpin Gel and PCR Clean-up kit, measured on Qubit, and then pooled at roughly 4 nM. Amplicon pool quality was checked on an Agilent 2100 Bioanalyzer before Illumina next-generation sequencing. The paper's processing steps were these. Annotation of TRB rearrangements was performed with MiXCR 3.0.8 using the default MiXCR reference library. Non-productive reads and sequences with fewer than 2 reads were removed, and each unique CDR3 nucleotide sequence was counted as one clone. Clonality, diversity, richness and V-J gene usage were computed in R 3.5.1. GLIPH2 was used to cluster TCRs by CDR3 similarity, and OLGA was used to calculate generation probabilities. Only GLIPH2 clusters with at least four unique TCR clonotypes present in at least three individuals were retained. The public reads were reprocessed in TCRdb via fastp at Q25 and MiXCR, keeping in-frame beta chains. All rows with the same CDR3 protein become a single entry with the most common DNA and genes. These V and J calls rely on TCRdb rather than the paper's analysis. The sample table shows around 20,000 distinct CDR3 sequences, and about 30% are seen once. The ten largest clones capture about 1.9% of the sample.

The receptor comes from a human donor who had recovered from COVID-19. The chain uses TRBV30 and TRBJ1-5; 12 bases in the middle match TRBD1. Material for sequencing was blood. DNA sequence: TGTGCCTGGAGCGCCGGGACAGGGGGCTTCGGTGTTCTTCAGCCCCAGCATTTT. This encodes CAWSAGTGGFGVLQPQHF.